Each of the 22 T cell receptor beta chains below was sequenced from the same sample in a study of spatial heterogeneity in lung cancer. Time point denoted: sample taken at primary tumor resection. The input material, whole RNA from tumor, nontumor lung or frozen PBMC, was sequenced unsorted. TCRdb used MiXCR to reprocess the 5' RACE reads, holding one entry per CDR3 protein. The sample has about 38,000 distinct CDR3 sequences, 7.5% seen once. The starting material was PBMCs, obtained at surgery. The receptor source for this set is a male donor with early-stage non-small cell lung cancer.

This clonotype was found a few times. The chain recombines TRBV19 with TRBJ1-5; D is perhaps TRBD1 (5 bases). Per germline, CDR1 LNHDA and CDR2 SQIVND (reference sequence). The CDR3 length is 15 residues. Trimming shortened V by 6 bases and J by 2 bases, and 14 bases separated the two germline ends. CDR3 region: CASRTQGGGNQPQHF. In nucleotides, the CDR3 is TGTGCCAGTAGGACCCAGGGAGGGGGCAATCAGCCCCAGCATTTT.

This clonotype is deemed medium-sized. The chain links TRBV14 to TRBJ2-7; D possibly uses TRBD1 or TRBD2 (5 bases each). V was trimmed by 5 bases and J by 3 bases, leaving 8 bases between them. Germline CDR1 and CDR2: SGHDN and FVKESK. The CDR3 extends over 12 amino acids. CDR3 DNA sequence: TGTGCCAGCAGCGGGGACGGCTACGAGCAGTACGTC. Protein product: CASSGDGYEQYV.

This clonotype showed up many times. V and J are TRBV27 and TRBJ2-7; D is ambiguous. The germline V gene encodes CDR1 MNHEY and CDR2 SMNVEV (reference sequence). CDR3 size: 13 residues. Trimming shortened V by 5 bases and J by 3 bases, and 11 bases separated the two germline ends. The CDR3 is CASSPGSVYEQYF. CDR3 bases: TGTGCCAGCAGTCCCGGCTCTGTCTACGAGCAGTACTTC.

This clonotype was seen at least ten times. The CDR3 reads CASSFTDRGLNYGYTF. The DNA of the CDR3 is TGCGCCAGCAGCTTTACCGACAGGGGGTTGAACTATGGCTACACCTTC. J is TRBJ1-2 and V is TRBV5-1; 9 nucleotides match TRBD1. This CDR3 spans 16 amino acids. Unmatched junction bases numbered 7, after V lost 2 bases and J lost 2 bases. Germline V lookup: CDR1 SGHRS, CDR2 YFSETQ. Variable domain in full (rest from reference TRBV5-1 and TRBJ1-2): KAGVTQTPRYLIKTRGQQVTLSCSPISGHRSVSWYQQTPGQGLQFLFEYFSETQRNKGNFPGRFSGRQFSNSRSEMNVSTLELGDSALYLCASSFTDRGLNYGYTFGSGTRLTVV.

This clonotype has a count of ten or more. The V call is TRBV27, the J call TRBJ2-1; 8 nucleotides line up with TRBD1. The V gene's germline CDR1 is MNHEY and CDR2 SMNVEV (reference sequence). Germline trimming cut 7 bases from V and 7 bases from J; bases unmatched to any gene: 12. This CDR3 has 15 amino acids. The CDR3 bases are TGTGCCAGCACCGTTATTCGGACAGGGACTAATGAGCAGTTCTTC. Translated, it gives CASTVIRTGTNEQFF.

The chain employs TRBV18 and TRBJ1-1; D is unclear. The germline V and J ends were trimmed by 2 bases and 5 bases, with 12 bases remaining between them. From germline, CDR1 is KGHSH and CDR2 LQKENI. The CDR3 sequence is 14 residues long. This chain's CDR3 is CASSPSTSRTEAFF. The CDR3 DNA is TGTGCCAGCTCACCAAGTACTAGTAGGACTGAAGCTTTCTTT.

This clonotype was counted at least ten times. This chain joins TRBV6-5 and TRBJ1-1; TRBD1 might be the D (6 bases). V was trimmed by 1 base and J by 3 bases, leaving 12 bases between them. The CDR3 runs to 15 residues. Germline lookup yields CDR1 MNHEY and CDR2 SVGAGI. The CDR3 bases are TGTGCCAGCAGTTACTGGGACACCACATACACTGAAGCTTTCTTT. Translated, it gives CASSYWDTTYTEAFF.

In its sample, this clonotype was seen many times. The chain couples TRBV23-1 to TRBJ1-5; a possible D gene is TRBD1 (5 bases). TRBV23-1 is placed among ORFs of uncertain function. The CDR3 covers 17 residues. V was trimmed by 0 bases and J by 5 bases, leaving 17 bases between them. The CDR3: CASSQSLNPGGDQPQHF. The CDR3 DNA is TGCGCCAGCAGTCAATCGCTTAATCCGGGGGGGGATCAGCCCCAGCATTTT.

This clonotype was found many times. The gene calls are TRBV5-8 and TRBJ2-6, with D maybe TRBD1 (5 bases). V lost 3 bases and J 0 bases, leaving 16 bases between the germline ends. The germline CDR1 and CDR2 sequences are SGHTS and YDEGEE. The CDR3 extends over 18 amino acids. For the CDR3, the DNA is TGTGCCAGCAGCTCCACAAACTTGACAGTCTCTGGGGCCAACGTCCTGACTTTC. Translation: CASSSTNLTVSGANVLTF.

V gene TRBV5-1 combines with J gene TRBJ1-5, with D unclear. The V gene's germline CDR1 is SGHRS and CDR2 YFSETQ. V was shortened by 1 base and J by 4 bases, with 9 bases between the two germline ends. This CDR3 has 14 residues. The DNA of the CDR3 is TGCGCCAGCAGCTTGAGTCCCGGTAATCAGCCCCAGCATTTT. Translated: CASSLSPGNQPQHF.

The V call is TRBV11-2, the J call TRBJ1-2, with 10 bases that match TRBD1. The CDR3 is made up of 15 amino acids. V lost 4 bases to trimming and J lost 3 bases; unmatched junction nucleotides: 5. The germline CDR1 and CDR2 sequences are SGHAT and FQNNGV. The chain's CDR3 is CASSSRTGGDYGYTF. The CDR3 nucleotides read TGTGCCAGCAGCTCAAGGACAGGGGGAGACTATGGCTACACCTTC. The full variable domain, completed using reference TRBV11-2 and TRBJ1-2, is EAGVAQSPRYKIIEKRQSVAFWCNPISGHATLYWYQQILGQGPKLLIQFQNNGVVDDSQLPKDRFSAERLKGVDSTLKIQPAKLEDSAVYLCASSSRTGGDYGYTFGSGTRLTVV.

The chain is built from TRBV13 and TRBJ2-3; 10 bases are a match to TRBD2. CDR3 size: 16 residues. Germline CDR1 is PRHDT and CDR2 is FYEKMQ (reference sequence). V shed 5 bases, J shed 0 bases, and the junction held 5 bases outside the gene matches. The CDR3 DNA sequence: TGTGCCAGCAGCGAGTTAGCGGGAGGAAGCACAGATACGCAGTATTTT. It encodes CASSELAGGSTDTQYF.

This clonotype was found many times. V and J are TRBV7-9 and TRBJ1-2; 10 positions agree with TRBD1. Germline CDR1 and CDR2: SEHNR and FQNEAQ (reference sequence). J was trimmed by 4 bases and V by 5 bases; bases with no gene match: 7. CDR3 size: 15 residues. The CDR3 protein is CASSPRTGGSYGYTF. In DNA, the CDR3 is TGTGCCAGCAGCCCTCGGACAGGGGGGAGCTATGGCTACACCTTC.

This clonotype was counted between two and nine times. This sequence joins TRBV4-3 and TRBJ2-2; 7 nucleotides align to TRBD1. Trimming took 3 bases from V and 0 from J; bases not matched to a gene: 13. CDR1 and CDR2 (germline): LGHNA, YSLEER. The CDR3 contains 19 residues. The CDR3 region is CASSHGRDSQPANTGELFF. As DNA, the CDR3 is TGCGCCAGCAGCCATGGCCGGGACAGCCAACCCGCGAACACCGGGGAGCTGTTTTTT.

In this sample, this clonotype turned up a few times. This chain links TRBV6-6 with TRBJ2-7, with 9 bases aligning to TRBD1. V gave up 10 bases and J gave up 6 bases; unmatched junction bases: 13. The length of the CDR3 is 14 residues. Germline V gene lookup returns CDR1 MNHNY and CDR2 SVGAGI (reference sequence). CDR3 sequence: CAISRAQGAREQYF. In DNA, the CDR3 is TGTGCCATCTCCCGGGCACAGGGGGCGCGCGAGCAGTACTTC.

This clonotype was counted ten times or more. The junction differs from germline at one of its ends, possibly a read error. The V gene is TRBV6-5, the J gene TRBJ2-7; 7 bases agree with TRBD1. This CDR3 has 16 residues. From germline, CDR1 is MNHEY and CDR2 SVGAGI. CDR3 coding DNA: TGTGCCAGCAGTGACTCAGGACAGGTCCGCTCCTACGAGCAGTACTTC. Protein product: CASSDSGQVRSYEQYF.

There are many counts of this clonotype. The V call is TRBV12-3 or TRBV12-4, the J call TRBJ2-3; D not certain. This CDR3 comprises 16 residues. The ends were cut back, 3 bases at V and 4 bases at J, with 17 bases in the middle. The CDR3 region has the DNA TGTGCCAGCAGTTTGGTCGATATCGAGAATGCAGATACGCAGTATTTT. This gives the protein CASSLVDIENADTQYF.

This clonotype came up many times. This rearrangement joins TRBV7-9 to TRBJ2-3; 7 nucleotides match TRBD1. From germline, CDR1 is SEHNR and CDR2 FQNEAQ (reference sequence). Trimming removed 2 bases from V and 1 base from J; junction bases left unmatched: 6. The CDR3 contains 16 residues. This CDR3 is CASSLSTGVGTDTQYF. The CDR3 DNA follows: TGTGCCAGCAGCTTATCCACAGGGGTGGGCACAGATACGCAGTATTTT.

In this sample, this clonotype turned up many times. V is TRBV4-2 and J is TRBJ2-2; tentative D call: TRBD2 (5 bases). The CDR3 spans 13 residues. Germline-derived CDR1 and CDR2 are LGHNA and YNFKEQ. V lost 4 bases and J 6 bases, leaving 9 bases between the germline ends. The CDR3, as DNA: TGTGCCAGCAGCCCGGAGAGGGCCGGGGAGCTGTTTTTT. This encodes CASSPERAGELFF.

In its sample, this clonotype was seen many times. The chain links TRBV6-2 or TRBV6-3 to TRBJ1-5, with D hard to call. V was trimmed by 4 bases and J by 6 bases, leaving 10 bases between them. CDR1 and CDR2 (germline): MNHEY, SVGEGT. This CDR3 has 13 amino acids. The CDR3 bases are TGTGCCAGCAGTTCGGGGATAATTCAGCCCCAGCATTTT. This sequence encodes CASSSGIIQPQHF.

This clonotype was counted between two and nine times. The chain combines TRBV7-8 with TRBJ2-4; TRBD2 might be the D (5 bases). The CDR3 length is 14 residues. With 4 bases removed from V and 9 bases from J, the gap between germline ends came to 16 bases. Germline values: CDR1 SGHVS, CDR2 FQNEAQ. CDR3 bases: TGTGCCAGCAGCTCAGGACGCCAGAGGGCCATTCAGTACTTC. Its translation: CASSSGRQRAIQYF.

This clonotype was detected many times. This chain uses TRBV7-3 with TRBJ1-1; D might be TRBD1 (5 bases). This CDR3 is 16 amino acids long. CDR1 SGHTA and CDR2 FQGTGA come from the germline V gene. With 0 bases removed from V and 4 bases from J, the gap between germline ends came to 15 bases. The CDR3 region is CASSLTGGTSSTEAFF. The CDR3 DNA reads as TGTGCCAGCAGCTTAACGGGAGGGACGTCATCCACTGAAGCTTTCTTT.